The 25 T cell receptor beta chains listed next were all sequenced from one sample in a study of shared clonotypes between healthy human individuals. Measured with immunoSEQ multiplex PCR; TCRdb has only the in-frame clones, and not every one. The sample has about 2.4 million clones; roughly 93% are singletons. The material sequenced was naive CD4+ T cells from PBMCs. Subset meaning: CD45RA+ positively selected. All receptors come from a man aged 18-30 years in good health. Some clones in this sample may be carry-over from other donors' samples.

This chain links TRBV5-1 with TRBJ2-3, with TRBD1 identical over 7 bases. The CDR3 length is 15 residues. The J segment lost 2 bases and the V segment lost 7 bases, leaving 10 bases of the junction unmatched. Germline V gene data show CDR1 as SGHRS and CDR2 as YFSETQ. DNA of the CDR3: TGCGCCAGCGTTCGGACAGGCCCACTCACAGATACGCAGTATTTT. This encodes CASVRTGPLTDTQYF. The entire variable domain, with the rest obtained from reference TRBV5-1 and TRBJ2-3, is as follows: KAGVTQTPRYLIKTRGQQVTLSCSPISGHRSVSWYQQTPGQGLQFLFEYFSETQRNKGNFPGRFSGRQFSNSRSEMNVSTLELGDSALYLCASVRTGPLTDTQYFGPGTRLTVL.

The rearrangement uses TRBV29-1 and TRBJ1-2; the D gene is possibly TRBD1 (5 bases). The length of the CDR3 is 12 residues. V lost 6 bases and J 3 bases, leaving 11 bases between the germline ends. Per germline, CDR1 SQVTM and CDR2 ANQGSEA. CDR3 nucleotides: TGCAGCGTCTCACGGGGGGACTATGGCTACACCTTC. It translates to CSVSRGDYGYTF.

The V and J genes are TRBV9 and TRBJ2-1; 8 bases map to TRBD2. CDR1 SGDLS and CDR2 YYNGEE come from the germline V gene. The CDR3 is made up of 15 amino acids. The V and J ends lost 3 bases and 6 bases, in that order; junction bases with no gene match: 8. The DNA for the CDR3 is TGTGCCAGCAGCGGGGGGACTAGATCTGGCAATGAGCAGTTCTTC. Translating it yields CASSGGTRSGNEQFF. Filled out from reference TRBV9 and TRBJ2-1, the complete variable domain reads DSGVTQTPKHLITATGQRVTLRCSPRSGDLSVYWYQQSLDQGLQFLIQYYNGEERAKGNILERFSAQQFPDLHSELNLSSLELGDSALYFCASSGGTRSGNEQFFGPGTRLTVL.

The V and J genes are TRBV7-2 and TRBJ2-3, with no clear D. The CDR3 runs to 15 residues. Germline V gene sequence: CDR1 SGHTA, CDR2 FQGNSA. Trimming left V 5 bases short and J 5 bases short, with 17 bases between. The CDR3 bases are TGTGCCAGCAGCCCTTTCTTAGCATCAGGAGATACGCAGTATTTT. This encodes CASSPFLASGDTQYF. The complete variable domain, with remaining parts taken from reference TRBV7-2 and TRBJ2-3, reads GAGVSQSPSNKVTEKGKDVELRCDPISGHTALYWYRQSLGQGLEFLIYFQGNSAPDKSGLPSDRFSAERTGGSVSTLTIQRTQQEDSAVYLCASSPFLASGDTQYFGPGTRLTVL.

This clone was detected once. Other DNA sequences of this sample code for an identical CDR3. The chain joins TRBV5-1 to TRBJ2-3, with 7 bases lining up with TRBD2. V shed 0 bases, J shed 6 bases, and the junction held 4 bases outside the gene matches. Germline V gene lookup returns CDR1 SGHRS and CDR2 YFSETQ. The CDR3 consists of 14 residues. CDR3 coding DNA: TGCGCCAGCAGCTTGGGCGGGGGACCGGATACGCAGTATTTT. Translated: CASSLGGGPDTQYF.

About this clone itself: Other DNA sequences in this specimen translate into the identical CDR3. J is TRBJ2-3 and V is TRBV29-1, with 10 positions matching TRBD1. The V segment lost 6 bases and the J segment 2 bases; nucleotides outside the gene matches: 5. Germline V CDR1 and CDR2: SQVTM, ANQGSEA. The CDR3 consists of 14 residues. CDR3 DNA: TGCAGCGTCCGGGACAGGGGTCCCACAGATACGCAGTATTTT. Protein product: CSVRDRGPTDTQYF.

This clone was detected only once. The J gene is TRBJ2-1, the V gene TRBV7-3; the match to TRBD2 covers 10 bases. CDR1 and CDR2 from the germline V gene are SGHTA and FQGTGA. Germline trimming cut 5 bases from V and 5 bases from J; bases unmatched to any gene: 6. The CDR3 consists of 15 residues. The CDR3 protein is CASSRGLAKNNEQFF. CDR3 bases: TGTGCCAGCAGCAGGGGACTAGCGAAAAACAATGAGCAGTTCTTC. The full variable domain, completed using reference TRBV7-3 and TRBJ2-1, is GAGVSQTPSNKVTEKGKYVELRCDPISGHTALYWYRQSLGQGPEFLIYFQGTGAADDSGLPNDRFFAVRPEGSVSTLKIQRTERGDSAVYLCASSRGLAKNNEQFFGPGTRLTVL.

This sequence joins TRBV9 and TRBJ1-1; 8 bases align to TRBD1. The V gene end was trimmed by 4 bases and the J gene end by 0 bases; junction bases not matched to a gene: 11. This CDR3 contains 17 residues. Looked up from germline, CDR1 is SGDLS and CDR2 is YYNGEE. This CDR3 is CASSLDRVGNMNTEAFF. The CDR3, as DNA: TGTGCCAGCAGCTTGGACAGGGTGGGGAACATGAACACTGAAGCTTTCTTT.

The rearrangement links TRBV7-2 to TRBJ2-3; the match to TRBD2 covers 12 bases. Germline CDR1 and CDR2: SGHTA and FQGNSA. The trim removed 3 bases at V and 4 bases at J, leaving 5 bases unmatched. This CDR3 is 16 amino acids long. The DNA for the CDR3 is TGTGCCAGCAGCTTCGCCGGGACTAGCGGGCCAGATACGCAGTATTTT. It translates to CASSFAGTSGPDTQYF.

The chain employs TRBV18 and TRBJ1-1; D is unresolved. V was shortened by 3 bases and J by 1 base, with 9 bases between the two germline ends. Germline V gives CDR1 KGHSH, CDR2 LQKENI. This CDR3 has 14 amino acids. The CDR3 loop is CASSPWRGNTEAFF. DNA for the CDR3: TGTGCCAGCTCACCCTGGCGAGGGAACACTGAAGCTTTCTTT.

The rearrangement uses TRBV19 and TRBJ1-5; no reliable D call. The CDR3 extends over 14 amino acids. V gave up 6 bases and J gave up 3 bases, with 12 bases separating them. Looked up from germline, CDR1 is LNHDA and CDR2 is SQIVND (reference sequence). The CDR3 DNA reads as TGTGCCAGTAGCTATAGGGCGTCCAATCAGCCCCAGCATTTT. Protein product: CASSYRASNQPQHF. Combining the CDR3 with reference TRBV19 and TRBJ1-5 gives the whole variable domain DGGITQSPKYLFRKEGQNVTLSCEQNLNHDAMYWYRQDPGQGLRLIYYSQIVNDFQKGDIAEGYSVSREKKESFPLTVTSAQKNPTAFYLCASSYRASNQPQHFGDGTRLSIL.

The chain carries TRBV2 and TRBJ1-1, with D maybe TRBD1 (5 bases). Germline V gene data show CDR1 as SNHLY and CDR2 as FYNNEI. Deletions cut 0 bases from V and 4 bases from J, with 6 bases between. The CDR3 totals 13 residues. The CDR3 region is CASSEAGGTEAFF. As DNA, the CDR3 is TGTGCCAGCAGTGAAGCGGGGGGCACTGAAGCTTTCTTT.

This rearrangement joins TRBV19 to TRBJ2-1; D remains ambiguous. The germline gives CDR1 LNHDA, CDR2 SQIVND (reference sequence). The CDR3 contains 15 residues. Trimming took off 3 bases at V and 3 bases at J, with 12 bases between the two ends. CDR3 region: CASSIFGSGYNEQFF. CDR3 sequence (DNA): TGTGCCAGTAGTATCTTCGGATCGGGCTACAATGAGCAGTTCTTC.

This clone has just a few counts. The chain carries TRBV28 and TRBJ1-1; 8 bases match TRBD1. Germline assignment: CDR1 MDHEN and CDR2 SYDVKM. The CDR3 runs to 13 residues. With V trimmed by 8 bases and J by 5 bases, 7 bases remained unmatched. The CDR3 DNA is TGTGCCAGCGTTACAGGGGGTCGGACTGAAGCTTTCTTT. Translating gives CASVTGGRTEAFF.

V and J are TRBV2 and TRBJ1-1; D gene ambiguous. This CDR3 has 13 residues. Germline CDR1 SNHLY, CDR2 FYNNEI. V was trimmed by 5 bases and J by 9 bases, leaving 16 bases between them. CDR3 residues: CASSQEISPKAFF. Here the CDR3 DNA reads TGTGCCAGCAGTCAAGAGATATCCCCTAAAGCTTTCTTT.

J is TRBJ2-1 and V is TRBV28; 11 bases fit TRBD2. CDR1 is MDHEN, CDR2 SYDVKM, per germline. The CDR3 totals 15 residues. V trimming: 6 bases; J trimming: 4 bases; junction bases outside the gene matches: 5. The CDR3 DNA reads TGTGCCAGCAGCACGGGACTAGCGGCTTACAATGAGCAGTTCTTC. It yields the protein CASSTGLAAYNEQFF.

This sequence joins TRBV28 and TRBJ2-4; either TRBD1 or TRBD2 may supply D (5 bases each). V was clipped by 6 bases and J by 12 bases, with 15 bases between them. The CDR3 is made up of 12 amino acids. Germline V gives CDR1 MDHEN, CDR2 SYDVKM. CDR3 in amino acids: CASSLLRAGQYF. The CDR3 DNA follows: TGTGCCAGCAGCCTGCTCAGGGCGGGTCAGTACTTC.

The genes are TRBV29-1 and TRBJ1-1; D is ambiguous. Germline CDR1 is SQVTM and CDR2 is ANQGSEA. The V and J ends lost 4 bases and 8 bases respectively, with 14 bases between them. This CDR3 spans 12 amino acids. The CDR3 coding sequence is TGCAGCGTTGTAACTGACGGCGCCGAAGCTTTCTTT. Amino acid sequence: CSVVTDGAEAFF.

This chain joins TRBV4-1 and TRBJ2-1; D might be TRBD1 or TRBD2, each matching 5 bases. V lost 1 base to trimming and J lost 6 bases, with 16 bases between them. Germline V gene lookup returns CDR1 MGHRA and CDR2 YSYEKL. This CDR3 contains 16 residues. CDR3 in amino acids: CASSQAGPSSINEQFF. The CDR3 region has the DNA TGCGCCAGCAGCCAAGCGGGACCATCCTCGATCAATGAGCAGTTCTTC.

The sample holds a few counts of this clone. Other DNA sequences in the same sample also yield this CDR3. The chain links TRBV28 to TRBJ2-7, with D unclear. The CDR3 is 11 amino acids. Per germline, CDR1 MDHEN and CDR2 SYDVKM. Trimming pared 6 bases from V and 3 bases from J, leaving 6 bases between. The DNA of the CDR3 is TGTGCCAGCAGCTTTAACTACGAGCAGTACTTC. Encoded protein: CASSFNYEQYF.

The chain joins TRBV28 to TRBJ2-1; 11 bases are a match to TRBD2. Germline-derived CDR1 and CDR2 are MDHEN and SYDVKM. V shed 7 bases and J 2 bases; nucleotides not matched to a gene: 10. The CDR3 runs 17 residues. As DNA, the CDR3 is TGTGCCAGCACCAGACTAGCGGGGCGACCTACCTACAATGAGCAGTTCTTC. As protein: CASTRLAGRPTYNEQFF.

The rearrangement joins TRBV7-2 to TRBJ2-6, with unresolved D. This CDR3 has 15 residues. Trimming stripped 2 bases from V and 0 bases from J, with 5 bases between. Per the germline V gene, CDR1 is SGHTA and CDR2 is FQGNSA. The CDR3 sequence is CASSLRPSGANVLTF. In DNA, the CDR3 is TGTGCCAGCAGCTTACGGCCCTCTGGGGCCAACGTCCTGACTTTC.

This chain connects TRBV28 to TRBJ1-2; 9 bases align to TRBD1. The V segment lost 6 bases and the J segment 8 bases; nucleotides outside the gene matches: 4. The germline gives CDR1 MDHEN, CDR2 SYDVKM. The CDR3 consists of 12 residues. CDR3 DNA sequence: TGTGCCAGCAGGACAGGGGGAGGCGGCTACACCTTC. Its translation is CASRTGGGGYTF.

In its sample, this clone was seen once. The gene calls are TRBV29-1 and TRBJ2-1, with 10 bases fitting TRBD2. This CDR3 comprises 14 residues. With 7 bases clipped from V and 9 bases from J, the junction kept 12 bases outside the gene matches. Germline V gives CDR1 SQVTM, CDR2 ANQGSEA. CDR3 sequence reads: CSANTGTSVSEQFF. CDR3 nucleotides: TGCAGCGCCAACACAGGGACTAGCGTCTCTGAGCAGTTCTTC.

The V gene is TRBV4-1, the J gene TRBJ2-5, with 8 bases aligning to TRBD1. The length of the CDR3 is 16 residues. V was pared by 1 base and J by 2 bases, with 6 bases of the junction left unmatched. Per the germline V gene, CDR1 is MGHRA and CDR2 is YSYEKL. CDR3 residues: CASSQGRGRRQETQYF. CDR3 sequence (DNA): TGCGCCAGCAGCCAAGGCAGGGGGCGGAGACAAGAGACCCAGTACTTC.